Listed below are T cell receptor beta chains from one sample, sequenced in a study of blood T cell repertoires in COVID-19. The protocol was immunoSEQ multiplex PCR, while the TCRdb copy is restricted to in-frame clones and leaves out a portion. Of 180,000 or so clones in the sample, roughly 84% are singletons; the top ten hold 13% to 15%. The sequencing sample was made of PBMCs or T cells enriched from blood (not recorded which). These receptors were taken from a man in his forties or fifties who had recovered from COVID-19. CDR3s include the opening cysteine and the closing phenylalanine or tryptophan. D genes are given only for firm matches. Clone size is stated in some rows and not others, as once, few, many or a class when expanded.

j_call clone_size d_call v_call cdr3_nt cdr3_aa
TRBJ2-6 NA NA TRBV28 TGTGCCAGCAGTTCCCCTGGCAGATCTGGGGCCAACGTCCTGACTTTC CASSSPGRSGANVLTF
TRBJ2-5 NA NA TRBV5-1 TGCGCCAGCAGCTTGGGGGCACAACAAGAGACCCAGTACTTC CASSLGAQQETQYF
TRBJ1-3 NA TRBD1 TRBV5-1 TGCGCCAGCTCAACAGGGGGAACCTCTGGAAACACCATATATTTT CASSTGGTSGNTIYF
TRBJ1-1 few NA TRBV29-1 TGCAGCGTTCGAACCAGGAACACTGAAGCTTTCTTT CSVRTRNTEAFF
TRBJ2-7 NA TRBD1 TRBV29-1 TGCAGCGTTGAGAGGACAGGAGGCCTAGGGCAGTACTTC CSVERTGGLGQYF
TRBJ1-1 NA TRBD1 TRBV25-1 TGTGCCAGCAGTGAGGACAGGGGGCGCGCTGAAGCTTTCTTT CASSEDRGRAEAFF
TRBJ1-4 NA TRBD1 TRBV18 TGTGCCAGCTCACCAAGAAGGCAGGGGGGTTCTAATGAAAAACTGTTTTTT CASSPRRQGGSNEKLFF
TRBJ2-3 NA NA TRBV6-1 TGTGCCAGCAGTGAAGTCCTTGTCCGGGATACGCAGTATTTT CASSEVLVRDTQYF
TRBJ1-6 few NA TRBV27 TGTGCCAGCAGTTTGAGGCAGGGGACCCTTCTGTCCCTCCACTTT CASSLRQGTLLSLHF
TRBJ2-5 NA NA TRBV4-2 TGTGCCAGCAGCCAATTAGCGGCCCAAGAGACCCAGTACTTC CASSQLAAQETQYF
TRBJ2-7 NA NA TRBV5-1 TGCGCCAGCAGCTTGGTGCGGGATGGCCACGAGCAGTACTTC CASSLVRDGHEQYF
TRBJ1-2 NA NA TRBV5-1 TGCGCCAGCAGCTTGGACAGGCTACCTAACTATGGCTACACCTTC CASSLDRLPNYGYTF
TRBJ1-5 NA NA TRBV19 TGTGCCAGTAGTATTCGGGGGGCGGGCAATCAGCCCCAGCATTTT CASSIRGAGNQPQHF
TRBJ2-1 NA TRBD2 TRBV19 TGTGCCAGTAGTATAGAACTAGCGGGCAATGAGCAGTTCTTC CASSIELAGNEQFF
TRBJ1-5 NA TRBD1 TRBV4-1 TGCGCCAGCAGCCAAGGGACAGGGACACAGCCCCAGCATTTT CASSQGTGTQPQHF
TRBJ1-4 NA TRBD1 TRBV6-5 TGTGCCAGCAGTTACGGGACAGGGGGCTCGGGGGAAAAACTGTTTTTT CASSYGTGGSGEKLFF
TRBJ1-1 few NA TRBV29-1 TGCAGCGTTGTACGACGGGGAATGAACACTGAAGCTTTCTTT CSVVRRGMNTEAFF
TRBJ2-1 NA TRBD2 TRBV11-2 TGTGCCAGCACCTTACTAGCGGGGGCAACCTACAATGAGCAGTTCTTC CASTLLAGATYNEQFF
TRBJ2-7 NA TRBD2 TRBV11-1 TGTGCCAGCAGTCCCGGGGGTAGCGGGGTGCAGTACTTC CASSPGGSGVQYF
TRBJ2-5 NA NA TRBV6-5 TGTGCCAGCAGTTACAGGGTCGGGCAGGGGGGCTGGACCCAGTACTTC CASSYRVGQGGWTQYF
TRBJ1-5 NA TRBD1 TRBV7-6 TGTGCCAGCAGCCCCGGGACAGGGAAGAATCAGCCCCAGCATTTT CASSPGTGKNQPQHF
TRBJ1-2 once TRBD1 TRBV30 TGTGCCTGGAACGACAGGGGTAACTATGGCTACACCTTC CAWNDRGNYGYTF
TRBJ2-3 NA TRBD2 TRBV12-3/TRBV12-4 TGTGCCAGCAGTTTTATGACTAGCGGTACGCAGTATTTT CASSFMTSGTQYF
TRBJ1-5 NA NA TRBV2 TGTGCCAGCAGTGGGCGTCGGACAGATAGCAATCAGCCCCAGCATTTT CASSGRRTDSNQPQHF
TRBJ2-1 NA TRBD2 TRBV30 TGTGCCTGGAGGCTCAAACGGGGGGGCAATGAGCAGTTCTTC CAWRLKRGGNEQFF
TRBJ1-5 NA TRBD1 TRBV30 TGTGCCTGGAGTCGAACAGGGGGATCCAATCAGCCCCAGCATTTT CAWSRTGGSNQPQHF
TRBJ2-2 few NA TRBV6-6 TGTGCCAGCATTAAAGGGGGGAACACCGGGGAGCTGTTTTTT CASIKGGNTGELFF
TRBJ1-3 NA NA TRBV19 TGTGCCAGTAGTACTGGGGGCATCGCTGGAAACACCATATATTTT CASSTGGIAGNTIYF
TRBJ1-5 NA TRBD1 TRBV5-5 TGTGCCAGCAGCTTTTCGGCAGGGGGCTTCAATCAGCCCCAGCATTTT CASSFSAGGFNQPQHF
TRBJ2-3 once TRBD1 TRBV30 TGTGCCTGGAGCGCCGGGACAGGGAGCACAGATACGCAGTATTTT CAWSAGTGSTDTQYF
TRBJ1-1 few NA TRBV3-1/TRBV3-2 TGTGCCAGCAGCCAAGAGGTACGACGAGGTGAAGCTTTCTTT CASSQEVRRGEAFF
TRBJ1-4 NA NA TRBV30 TGTGCCTGGACGCAGGGTTATAATGAAAAACTGTTTTTT CAWTQGYNEKLFF
TRBJ1-5 NA TRBD1 TRBV15 TGTGCCACCGGGCCGGGACAGTTAAACCAGCCCCAGCATTTT CATGPGQLNQPQHF
TRBJ2-1 NA TRBD2 TRBV9 TGTGCCAGCAGCGTCCACCTCATAGCGGGGGGCGGCAATGAGCAGTTCTTC CASSVHLIAGGGNEQFF
TRBJ2-5 few NA TRBV28 TGTGCCAGCAGTTGGGGGCGGGGGGAGACCCAGTACTTC CASSWGRGETQYF
TRBJ1-2 few TRBD1 TRBV7-8 TGTGCCAGCAGGTCGGACAGGGATAACTATGGCTACACCTTC CASRSDRDNYGYTF
TRBJ1-3 NA NA TRBV19 TGTGCCAGTACCTCTCTATTCAGGGGTGACACCATATATTTT CASTSLFRGDTIYF
TRBJ1-2 few NA TRBV10-2 TGCGCCAGTCTGGGGGCGGGCTACACCTTC CASLGAGYTF
TRBJ1-5 NA TRBD1 TRBV30 TGTGCCTGGACCGAGAGGGACAGGGGGTTTGGGGCCCAGCATTTT CAWTERDRGFGAQHF
TRBJ1-2 NA TRBD1 TRBV3-1/TRBV3-2 TGTGCCAGCAGCCAAAGACAGGGCAGAAATGGCTACACCTTC CASSQRQGRNGYTF
TRBJ2-3 many TRBD2 TRBV5-4 TGTGCCAGCAGCTTGGGGCCTAGCGGGGCGGGAGATACGCAGTATTTT CASSLGPSGAGDTQYF
TRBJ2-1 few TRBD2 TRBV4-1 TGCGCCAGCAGTTCCTCGACCCTAGCGGGGGACACGAATGAGCAGTTCTTC CASSSSTLAGDTNEQFF
TRBJ1-4 NA TRBD1 TRBV2 TGTGCCAGCAGGGCGGGACAGAGAGGTGAAAAACTGTTTTTT CASRAGQRGEKLFF
TRBJ2-1 NA TRBD2 TRBV7-3 TGTGCCAGCAGCTTAAGCGGGGGGAACTCCTACAATGAGCAGTTCTTC CASSLSGGNSYNEQFF
TRBJ2-7 NA NA TRBV6-5 TGTGCCAGCAAACGGGACTCCAGCTCCTACGAGCAGTACTTC CASKRDSSSYEQYF
TRBJ2-1 NA NA TRBV11-2 TGTGCCAGCAGCTTATCGCAGGGGCCCTACAATGAGCAGTTCTTC CASSLSQGPYNEQFF
TRBJ2-2 NA NA TRBV5-6 TGTGCCAGCAGCTACTCGCCCGGGGAGCTGTTTTTT CASSYSPGELFF
TRBJ1-4 NA NA TRBV27 TGTGCCAGCAGTCTGGGCCCCCGTCGGGGAACTAATGAAAAACTGTTTTTT CASSLGPRRGTNEKLFF